This T cell receptor (beta chain) emerged from a study of T cell repertoires in cytomegalovirus infection. CDR3 length: 18 residues. Germline-derived CDR1 and CDR2 are MNHEY and SMNVEV (reference sequence). V was cut by 5 bases and J by 1 base, with 23 bases left in between. In its sample, this clonotype was seen a few times. TCRdb passed the reads through MiXCR, listing each CDR3 protein once. The profile shows some 680,000 distinct CDR3 sequences, roughly 36% of them singletons. The chain links TRBV27 to TRBJ1-2; the D is unclear. The sequence came from a human donor in good health (CMV status not recorded). Some clones in this sample may be carry-over from other donors' samples. The sample was PBMCs. The DNA for the CDR3 is TGTGCCAGCAGTCAATCGGCCGGGGAGGCCCTGTTTAACTATGGCTACACCTTC. This encodes CASSQSAGEALFNYGYTF.